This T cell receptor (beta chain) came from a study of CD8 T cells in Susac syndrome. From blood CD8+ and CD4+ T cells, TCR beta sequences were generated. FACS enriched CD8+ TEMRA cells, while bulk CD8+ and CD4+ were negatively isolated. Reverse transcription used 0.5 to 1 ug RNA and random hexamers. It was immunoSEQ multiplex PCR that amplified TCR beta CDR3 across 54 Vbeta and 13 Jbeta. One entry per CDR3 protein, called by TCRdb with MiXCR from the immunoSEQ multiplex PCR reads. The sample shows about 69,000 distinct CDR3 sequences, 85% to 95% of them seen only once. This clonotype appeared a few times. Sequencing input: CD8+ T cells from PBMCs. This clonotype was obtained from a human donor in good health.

CDR3 nucleotide sequence: TGCGCCAGCAGCTTGGCGGGGAGACTAGCCCGGATGGGGGAGACCCAGTACTTC. It encodes CASSLAGRLARMGETQYF. This chain connects TRBV5-1 to TRBJ2-5, with 7 positions matching TRBD2. The CDR3 covers 18 residues. In germline, CDR1 is SGHRS, CDR2 YFSETQ. Trimming removed 0 bases from V and 5 bases from J; junction bases left unmatched: 16.